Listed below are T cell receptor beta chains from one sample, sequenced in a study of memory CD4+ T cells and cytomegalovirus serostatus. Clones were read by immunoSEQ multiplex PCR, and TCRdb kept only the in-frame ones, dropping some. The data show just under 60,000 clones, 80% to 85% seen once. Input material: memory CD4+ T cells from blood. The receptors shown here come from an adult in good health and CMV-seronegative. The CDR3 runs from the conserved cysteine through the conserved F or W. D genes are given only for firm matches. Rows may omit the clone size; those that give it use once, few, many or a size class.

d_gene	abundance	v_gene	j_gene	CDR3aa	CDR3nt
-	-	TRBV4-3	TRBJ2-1	CASSKSITTEQFF	TGCGCCAGCAGCAAGTCGATTACAACTGAGCAGTTCTTC
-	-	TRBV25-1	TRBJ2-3	CASSERPNTDTQYF	TGTGCCAGCAGTGAACGCCCTAACACAGATACGCAGTATTTT
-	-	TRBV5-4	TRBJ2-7	CASSPGHRSSYEQYF	TGTGCCAGCAGTCCTGGACACCGAAGCTCCTACGAGCAGTACTTC
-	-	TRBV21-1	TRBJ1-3	CASSTAGHGNTIYF	TGTGCCAGCAGCACGGCGGGACATGGAAACACCATATATTTT
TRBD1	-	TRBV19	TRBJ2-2	CASSTEASRGSGELFF	TGTGCCAGTAGTACCGAGGCGAGCAGGGGGTCCGGGGAGCTGTTTTTT
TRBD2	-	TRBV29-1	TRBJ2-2	CSVESPSGRLTGELFF	TGCAGCGTTGAATCACCTAGCGGGAGGCTTACCGGGGAGCTGTTTTTT
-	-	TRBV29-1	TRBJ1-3	CSVLASGTIYF	TGCAGCGTTCTTGCCTCGGGAACCATATATTTT
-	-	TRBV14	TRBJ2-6	CASSQDHTRVGANVLTF	TGTGCCAGCAGCCAAGATCATACGAGAGTTGGGGCCAACGTCCTGACTTTC
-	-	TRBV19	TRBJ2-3	CASSIGPSTDTQYF	TGTGCCAGTAGTATAGGGCCAAGCACAGATACGCAGTATTTT
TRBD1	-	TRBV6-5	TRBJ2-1	CASSQGQKQFF	TGTGCCAGCAGCCAGGGACAGAAGCAGTTCTTC
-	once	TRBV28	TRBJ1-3	CASSSLGRNRFGNTIYF	TGTGCCAGCAGCTCCTTGGGACGCAACAGGTTCGGAAACACCATATATTTT
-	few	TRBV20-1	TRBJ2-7	CSALWRREQYF	TGCAGTGCTCTATGGCGGCGCGAGCAGTACTTC
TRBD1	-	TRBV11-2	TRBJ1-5	CASSLGQINQPQHF	TGTGCCAGCAGCTTGGGACAGATCAATCAGCCCCAGCATTTT
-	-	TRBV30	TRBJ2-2	CAWNVNTGELFF	TGTGCCTGGAACGTAAACACCGGGGAGCTGTTTTTT
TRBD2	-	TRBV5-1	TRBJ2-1	CASSLAGTSGRFGTSSYNEQFF	TGCGCCAGCAGCTTGGCAGGGACTAGCGGGAGGTTCGGAACAAGCTCCTACAATGAGCAGTTCTTC
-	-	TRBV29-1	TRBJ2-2	CSASTGISTGELFF	TGCAGCGCAAGCACCGGGATATCTACCGGGGAGCTGTTTTTT
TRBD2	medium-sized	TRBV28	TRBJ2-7	CASSPDGAGGPEQYF	TGTGCCAGCAGTCCCGATGGGGCGGGAGGGCCCGAGCAGTACTTC
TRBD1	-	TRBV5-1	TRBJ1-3	CASSMEPQGPGNTIYF	TGCGCCAGCAGCATGGAACCACAGGGGCCTGGAAACACCATATATTTT
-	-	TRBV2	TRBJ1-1	CASSDARAVGMMTEAFF	TGTGCCAGCAGTGATGCGAGGGCCGTTGGCATGATGACTGAAGCTTTCTTT
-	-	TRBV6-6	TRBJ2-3	CASSYHTDTQYF	TGTGCCAGCAGTTACCACACAGATACGCAGTATTTT
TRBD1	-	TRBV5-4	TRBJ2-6	CASSFDRVLSGANVLTF	TGTGCCAGCAGTTTTGACAGGGTATTATCTGGGGCCAACGTCCTGACTTTC
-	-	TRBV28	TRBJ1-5	CASRGNNQPQHF	TGTGCCAGCAGAGGCAACAATCAGCCCCAGCATTTT
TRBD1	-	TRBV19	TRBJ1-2	CASSSRDRAYGYTF	TGTGCCAGTAGTTCTAGAGACAGGGCTTATGGCTACACCTTC
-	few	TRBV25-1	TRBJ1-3	CASSNPFSGNTIYF	TGTGCCAGCAGTAATCCGTTCTCTGGAAACACCATATATTTT